The 14 T cell receptor beta chains reported below all come from one sample, sequenced in a study of blood T cell repertoires in COVID-19. Clones were sequenced by immunoSEQ multiplex PCR, and TCRdb holds only the in-frame ones, with some missing. Among 200,000 or so clones listed, approximately 86% were seen once. Specimen: peripheral blood. These receptors were obtained from a man aged 55 to 70 with COVID-19, enrolled during active disease.

The gene calls are TRBV28 and TRBJ2-3; perhaps TRBD1 as D (5 bases). The germline CDR1 and CDR2 sequences are MDHEN and SYDVKM. The CDR3 totals 15 residues. V lost 6 bases and J lost 4, with 17 bases in between. The CDR3 nucleotides are TGTGCCAGCAGCTCAACTCTTGACAGATCAGATACGCAGTATTTT. This translates into CASSSTLDRSDTQYF.

This clone was observed a single time. CDR3 coding DNA: TGCGCCAGCAGCGCGGGAGGGACAGGGGCCTACGAGCAGTACTTC. Its protein is CASSAGGTGAYEQYF. The gene calls are TRBV5-1 and TRBJ2-7, with D possibly matching TRBD1 (10 bases). This CDR3 spans 15 amino acids. Trimming stripped 4 bases from V and 2 bases from J, with 16 bases between. The germline V gene encodes CDR1 SGHRS and CDR2 YFSETQ.

This clone is a singleton in its sample. The chain links TRBV9 to TRBJ1-2; the match to TRBD1 covers 7 bases. CDR1 is SGDLS, CDR2 YYNGEE, per germline. The CDR3 length is 16 residues. V lost 0 bases to trimming and J lost 4 bases; unmatched junction nucleotides: 9. CDR3 sequence reads: CASSVDPEGAGYGYTF. DNA of the CDR3: TGTGCCAGCAGCGTAGATCCCGAGGGGGCAGGCTATGGCTACACCTTC.

This chain connects TRBV7-8 to TRBJ2-5; possible D gene TRBD1, 6 bases. Per germline, CDR1 SGHVS and CDR2 FQNEAQ. The CDR3 is 14 residues long. Between the trimmed V and J ends, which lost 2 bases and 7 bases, there was a span of 14 bases. The CDR3 DNA follows: TGTGCCAGCAGCTTAACCCCAGGGGCCGGGACCCAGTACTTC. Protein product: CASSLTPGAGTQYF.

The chain recombines TRBV5-8 with TRBJ1-4; 8 nucleotides agree with TRBD1. CDR3 size: 16 residues. With V trimmed by 4 bases and J by 4 bases, 9 bases remained unmatched. Germline lookup yields CDR1 SGHTS and CDR2 YDEGEE. The DNA of the CDR3 is TGTGCCAGCAGCCCCAGGGGGGGACAGGTTAATGAAAAACTGTTTTTT. It codes for CASSPRGGQVNEKLFF. The whole variable domain, filled in from reference TRBV5-8 and TRBJ1-4, reads EAGVTQSPTHLIKTRGQQATLRCSPISGHTSVYWYQQALGLGLQFLLWYDEGEERNRGNFPPRFSGRQFPNYSSELNVNALELEDSALYLCASSPRGGQVNEKLFFGSGTQLSVL.

The chain uses TRBV27 and TRBJ1-2; 8 nucleotides agree with TRBD1. CDR1 is MNHEY and CDR2 is SMNVEV in the germline V gene (reference sequence). The length of the CDR3 is 14 residues. V lost 8 bases to trimming and J lost 8 bases; unmatched junction nucleotides: 13. CDR3 residues: CASFSSRGRSGYTF. The CDR3 DNA reads TGTGCCAGCTTTAGCTCCAGGGGGCGAAGCGGCTACACCTTC.

The rearrangement uses TRBV5-4 and TRBJ1-2; possibly TRBD1 for D (5 bases). Germline CDR1 reads SGHNT; CDR2 reads YYREEE (reference sequence). This CDR3 region has 13 residues. The V and J ends lost 4 bases and 7 bases respectively, with 14 bases between them. Here the CDR3 reads CASSTDSGSGYTF. For the CDR3, the DNA is TGTGCCAGCAGCACCGATTCAGGGTCTGGCTACACCTTC.

This clone was found a few times. The rearrangement joins TRBV2 to TRBJ1-5; D is uncertain. CDR1 is SNHLY, CDR2 FYNNEI, per germline. The CDR3 has 13 residues. The V gene lost 4 bases and the J gene lost 7 bases, with 11 bases spanning the gap. The CDR3 bases are TGTGCCAGCAGTGTGGTCAAACTCCAGCCCCAGCATTTT. Translation gives CASSVVKLQPQHF.

For the CDR3, the DNA is TGTGCCACCAGTGATGGAGGAGAGCAGTTCTTC. The encoded protein is CATSDGGEQFF. V usage is TRBV24-1 and J usage is TRBJ2-1, with a weak D call TRBD2 (5 bases). The germline CDR1 and CDR2 sequences are KGHDR and SFDVKD. Deletions cut 3 bases from V and 10 bases from J, with 6 bases between. The CDR3 runs 11 residues.

The V and J genes are TRBV3-1 (or the pseudogene TRBV3-2) and TRBJ2-7, with TRBD1 identical over 7 bases. Germline CDR1 and CDR2: LGHDT and YNNKEL (reference sequence). J was trimmed by 4 bases and V by 4 bases; bases with no gene match: 4. CDR3 length equals 13 residues. The DNA for the CDR3 is TGTGCCAGCAGCCTCACAGGGGTGTACGAGCAGTACTTC. This translates into CASSLTGVYEQYF.

This chain joins TRBV6-1 and TRBJ1-6, with D uncertain. The CDR3 totals 14 residues. Per germline, CDR1 MNHNS and CDR2 SASEGT. V lost 2 bases and J lost 6, with 8 bases in between. CDR3 nucleotide sequence: TGTGCCAGCAGTGAAACTACCCTTAATTCACCCCTCCACTTT. Translating it yields CASSETTLNSPLHF.

This CDR3 is CSVEDGSGGTEAFF. The CDR3 region has the DNA TGCAGCGTTGAGGATGGGTCAGGGGGCACTGAAGCTTTCTTT. This chain uses TRBV29-1 with TRBJ1-1; TRBD1 agrees at 7 bases. V trimming: 3 bases; J trimming: 4 bases; junction bases outside the gene matches: 8. Per the germline V gene, CDR1 is SQVTM and CDR2 is ANQGSEA. The CDR3 has 14 amino acids.

This rearrangement joins TRBV27 to TRBJ2-3; TRBD2 matches at 9 bases. The V gene's germline CDR1 is MNHEY and CDR2 SMNVEV (reference sequence). V shed 6 bases, J shed 3 bases, and the junction held 4 bases outside the gene matches. The CDR3 sequence is 14 residues long. CDR3 nucleotides: TGTGCCAGCAGGAGCGGGAGGAGTACAGATACGCAGTATTTT. Its translation: CASRSGRSTDTQYF.

In the case of this clone: This specimen includes other DNA sequences encoding the same CDR3. The chain is built from TRBV7-3 and TRBJ2-3, with D uncertain. Germline CDR1 and CDR2: SGHTA and FQGTGA. Trimming removed 5 bases from V and 0 bases from J, with 6 bases in between. This CDR3 comprises 13 residues. DNA for the CDR3: TGTGCCAGCAGCCCGAGTAGCACAGATACGCAGTATTTT. Translation gives CASSPSSTDTQYF.